A single sample gave rise to the 25 T cell receptor beta chains below, sequenced in a study of CD8 T cells in Susac syndrome. A quantity of about 0.45 to 1 ug RNA underwent reverse transcription using random hexamers. TCRdb reprocessed the immunoSEQ multiplex PCR reads via MiXCR and lists one record per CDR3 protein. Here the sample spans about 130,000 distinct CDR3 sequences, 90% to 95% being singletons. The specimen was CD8+ T cells from PBMCs. The receptors shown here come from a human donor with multiple sclerosis.

J is TRBJ2-7 and V is TRBV27, with 7 bases fitting TRBD2. J lost 6 bases, V lost 2 bases, and 7 bases had no gene match. The CDR3 covers 14 residues. The germline CDR1 and CDR2 sequences are MNHEY and SMNVEV (reference sequence). CDR3 sequence reads: CASSLHPGTTEQYF. The CDR3 region has the DNA TGTGCCAGCAGTTTACACCCCGGGACTACCGAGCAGTACTTC.

The gene calls are TRBV4-3 and TRBJ2-1; D possibly corresponds to TRBD2 (7 bases). Germline loops: CDR1 LGHNA, CDR2 YSLEER. Trimming pared 1 base from V and 10 bases from J, leaving 14 bases between. CDR3 length: 14 residues. This CDR3 is CASSQVGRGAEQFF. DNA for the CDR3: TGCGCCAGCAGCCAAGTGGGGAGGGGGGCCGAGCAGTTCTTC.

The chain carries TRBV7-9 and TRBJ2-7; D gene unclear. This CDR3 contains 11 residues. V was cut by 1 base and J by 5 bases, with 3 bases left in between. The germline CDR1 and CDR2 sequences are SEHNR and FQNEAQ (reference sequence). Here the CDR3 reads CASSLVDEQYF. For the CDR3, the DNA is TGTGCCAGCAGCTTAGTTGACGAGCAGTACTTC.

V usage is TRBV7-8 and J usage is TRBJ2-1; TRBD2 might be the D (5 bases). CDR1 SGHVS and CDR2 FQNEAQ come from the germline V gene. The CDR3 extends over 11 amino acids. With 6 bases removed from V and 11 bases from J, the gap between germline ends came to 11 bases. Here the CDR3 DNA reads TGTGCCAGCAGTGCCCTAGCACAGCAGTTCTTC. Protein product: CASSALAQQFF.

CDR3 DNA sequence: TGTGCCAGCAGCTTAGAGAGCGGGAGAGGGCCGGAGAGTATTTACAATGAGCAGTTCTTC. This codes for CASSLESGRGPESIYNEQFF. V and J are TRBV11-1 and TRBJ2-1; 8 bases are shared with TRBD2. Germline values: CDR1 SGHAT, CDR2 FQDESV (reference sequence). The CDR3 sequence is 20 residues long. Trimming removed 1 base from V and 4 bases from J; junction bases left unmatched: 18.

V and J are TRBV5-4 and TRBJ2-6; 7 bases line up with TRBD1. The CDR3 has 19 residues. Germline CDR1 is SGHNT and CDR2 is YYREEE (reference sequence). V shed 4 bases, J shed 1 base, and the junction held 14 bases outside the gene matches. For the CDR3, the DNA is TGTGCCAGCAGCCTAATACAGGGGAGAAGGGCTTCTGGGGCCAACGTCCTGACTTTC. Its translation is CASSLIQGRRASGANVLTF.

The chain links TRBV15 to TRBJ1-1, with D hard to call. The CDR3 spans 14 residues. Looked up from germline, CDR1 is LNHNV and CDR2 is YYDKDF (reference sequence). The germline V and J ends were trimmed by 4 bases and 4 bases, with 13 bases remaining between them. The CDR3 DNA is TGTGCCACCAGCATCGTTAGGGAAGGCACTGAAGCTTTCTTT. Translating it yields CATSIVREGTEAFF.

This chain links TRBV9 with TRBJ1-2, with D tentatively TRBD1 (5 bases). V lost 3 bases and J lost 6, with 12 bases in between. Germline-derived CDR1 and CDR2 are SGDLS and YYNGEE. This CDR3 spans 13 amino acids. Written as DNA, the CDR3 is TGTGCCAGCAGCGCCGGCGGGGGTGATGGCTACACCTTC. It is translated as CASSAGGGDGYTF.

The J gene is TRBJ2-3, the V gene TRBV9; 7 positions agree with TRBD2. In germline, CDR1 is SGDLS, CDR2 YYNGEE. Losses at the gene ends were 3 bases for V and 4 bases for J; bases not matched to a gene: 5. The CDR3 extends over 14 amino acids. For the CDR3, the DNA is TGTGCCAGCAGCGCCAGCGGGAAGGCAGATACGCAGTATTTT. This gives the protein CASSASGKADTQYF.

The chain is built from TRBV7-2 and TRBJ2-2, with a possible D match to TRBD2 (6 bases). The ends were cut back, 5 bases at V and 6 bases at J, with 16 bases in the middle. The CDR3 runs to 15 residues. CDR1 and CDR2 from the germline V gene are SGHTA and FQGNSA. DNA of the CDR3: TGTGCCAGCAGCACCCCGGGACTTCGGCCCGGGGAGCTGTTTTTT. It specifies CASSTPGLRPGELFF.

The chain employs TRBV7-6 and TRBJ2-3; 10 nucleotides align to TRBD2. Germline-derived CDR1 and CDR2 are SGHVS and FNYEAQ. With 1 base clipped from V and 1 base from J, the junction kept 8 bases outside the gene matches. The CDR3 loop spans 18 amino acids. The CDR3 DNA is TGTGCCAGCAGCTTAGTTGCATCCAGCGGGAGGGGCACAGATACGCAGTATTTT. Translating it yields CASSLVASSGRGTDTQYF.

V and J are TRBV30 and TRBJ2-3; perhaps TRBD2 as D (6 bases). V was shortened by 4 bases and J by 4 bases, with 9 bases between the two germline ends. Looked up from germline, CDR1 is GTSNPN and CDR2 is SVGIG (reference sequence). CDR3 length: 12 amino acids. The CDR3 reads CAWILASDTQYF. CDR3 nucleotides: TGTGCCTGGATACTAGCTTCAGATACGCAGTATTTT.

This chain connects TRBV27 to TRBJ2-7, with D maybe TRBD1 (5 bases). V was pared by 6 bases and J by 2 bases, with 11 bases between. The CDR3 sequence is 13 residues long. CDR1 MNHEY and CDR2 SMNVEV come from the germline V gene (reference sequence). The DNA of the CDR3 is TGTGCCAGCAGGCCGACAGCTACCTACGAGCAGTACTTC. This sequence encodes CASRPTATYEQYF.

This sequence joins TRBV20-1 and TRBJ2-1; tentative D call: TRBD2 (5 bases). Germline CDR1 DFQATT, CDR2 SNEGSKA (reference sequence). V shed 3 bases and J shed 7 bases, with 7 bases lying between them. The CDR3 length is 11 residues. The DNA of the CDR3 is TGCAGTGCTAGGGGAGCAAATGAGCAGTTCTTC. It encodes CSARGANEQFF.

CDR3 sequence reads: CASSLVPGTGTGELFF. The CDR3 DNA is TGCGCCAGCAGCTTGGTCCCGGGAACGGGCACCGGGGAGCTGTTTTTT. The chain carries TRBV5-1 and TRBJ2-2; D may be TRBD2 (5 bases). The CDR3 has 16 amino acids. Per the germline V gene, CDR1 is SGHRS and CDR2 is YFSETQ. V lost 0 bases to trimming and J lost 4 bases, with 13 bases between them.

The chain employs TRBV30 and TRBJ2-7; D not certain. Trimming took off 2 bases at V and 0 bases at J, with 8 bases between the two ends. The CDR3 runs 13 residues. CDR1 GTSNPN and CDR2 SVGIG come from the germline V gene (reference sequence). The CDR3 DNA is TGTGCCTGGAGTTTAGGGATCTCCTACGAGCAGTACTTC. It is translated as CAWSLGISYEQYF.

The rearrangement links TRBV5-1 to TRBJ2-7; 9 positions match TRBD1. This CDR3 has 15 amino acids. The V segment lost 2 bases and the J segment 4 bases; nucleotides outside the gene matches: 7. Germline values: CDR1 SGHRS, CDR2 YFSETQ. The CDR3 loop reads CASSLLQGAQYEQYF. The CDR3 DNA reads as TGCGCCAGCAGCTTACTACAGGGGGCTCAGTACGAGCAGTACTTC.

V and J are TRBV3-1 and TRBJ2-5, with TRBD1 matching 9 bases. J gave up 2 bases and V 0 bases, and 19 bases lay outside the gene matches. The V gene's germline CDR1 is LGHDT and CDR2 YNNKEL (reference sequence). The CDR3 totals 21 residues. The CDR3 spells CASSQDPVPTLRDRAQETQYF. For the CDR3, the DNA is TGTGCCAGCAGCCAAGACCCTGTTCCCACACTCCGGGACAGGGCTCAAGAGACCCAGTACTTC.

V gene TRBV27 combines with J gene TRBJ1-1; TRBD1 agrees at 10 bases. This CDR3 is built from 13 residues. V was clipped by 2 bases and J by 11 bases; unmatched bases: 5. Germline lookup yields CDR1 MNHEY and CDR2 SMNVEV (reference sequence). CDR3 region: CASSLQDRGRAFF. In DNA form, the CDR3 reads TGTGCCAGCAGTTTACAAGACAGGGGGCGTGCTTTCTTT.

The gene calls are TRBV25-1 and TRBJ2-3; unclear D gene. This CDR3 is built from 11 residues. Trimming removed 3 bases from V and 6 bases from J, with 4 bases in between. Germline CDR1 and CDR2: MGHDK and SYGVNS. Here the CDR3 reads CASSDLDTQYF. CDR3 DNA: TGTGCCAGCAGTGACCTGGATACGCAGTATTTT.

The V gene is TRBV7-9, the J gene TRBJ2-5; D is unclear. The V gene's germline CDR1 is SEHNR and CDR2 FQNEAQ (reference sequence). With 4 bases removed from V and 10 bases from J, the gap between germline ends came to 10 bases. The CDR3 runs 11 residues. The CDR3 DNA is TGTGCCAGCAGCTCCCTCCCCGACCAGTACTTC. This codes for CASSSLPDQYF.

Details on this clonotype: The junction does not match germline at one end; this may be a read error. V gene TRBV27 combines with J gene TRBJ2-7; a weak D match, TRBD2 (6 bases). This CDR3 is built from 10 residues. Germline V CDR1 and CDR2: MNHEY, SMNVEV (reference sequence). The CDR3 protein is CARREDEQYF. The CDR3 coding sequence is TGTGCCCGCAGGGAGGACGAGCAGTACTTC.

CDR3 sequence: CASSPLHESSYNEQFF. CDR3 in DNA: TGTGCCAGCTCACCACTACATGAGAGCTCCTACAATGAGCAGTTCTTC. V is TRBV18 and J is TRBJ2-1; D is ambiguous. The CDR3 is 16 amino acids. V shed 1 base and J shed 0 bases, with 10 bases lying between them. Per the germline V gene, CDR1 is KGHSH and CDR2 is LQKENI.

The chain links TRBV12-3 or TRBV12-4 to TRBJ2-3; possibly TRBD1 or TRBD2 for D (6 bases each). The CDR3 extends over 15 amino acids. Trimming left V 6 bases short and J 1 base short, with 14 bases between. The CDR3 DNA sequence: TGTGCCAGCAGCGACCACAGGGAGGGCACAGATACGCAGTATTTT. Amino acid sequence: CASSDHREGTDTQYF.

The chain recombines TRBV2 with TRBJ2-7, with D perhaps TRBD1 or TRBD2 (5 bases each). Germline CDR1 reads SNHLY; CDR2 reads FYNNEI. V lost 6 bases to trimming and J lost 7 bases, with 22 bases between them. This CDR3 region has 15 residues. The CDR3, as DNA: TGTGCCAGCAGAGAGGGACCGGTTAGGTATCAGGAGCAGTACTTC. It encodes CASREGPVRYQEQYF.